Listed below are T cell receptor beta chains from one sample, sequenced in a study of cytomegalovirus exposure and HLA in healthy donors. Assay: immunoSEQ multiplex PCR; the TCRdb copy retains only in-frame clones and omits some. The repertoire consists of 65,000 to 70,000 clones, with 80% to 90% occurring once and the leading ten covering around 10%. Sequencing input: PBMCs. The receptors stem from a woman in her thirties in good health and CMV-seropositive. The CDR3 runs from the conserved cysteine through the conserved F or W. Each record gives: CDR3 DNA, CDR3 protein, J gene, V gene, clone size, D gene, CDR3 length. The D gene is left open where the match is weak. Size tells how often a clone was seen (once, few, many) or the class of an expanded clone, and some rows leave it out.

TGTGCCAGCAGCTTAGGTCGCGACGGAGGAGATAGCAATCAGCCCCAGCATTTT	CASSLGRDGGDSNQPQHF	TRBJ1-5	TRBV11-2	NA	NA	18
TGTGCCATCAGGCAGGGGACGAACACTGAAGCTTTCTTT	CAIRQGTNTEAFF	TRBJ1-1	TRBV10-3	NA	NA	13
TGTGCCAGCAGCCTCACAGATACGCAGTATTTT	CASSLTDTQYF	TRBJ2-3	TRBV6-6	NA	NA	11
TGCGCCAGCAGCTTGAGGGGGGAGGGAGCCAAAAACATTCAGTACTTC	CASSLRGEGAKNIQYF	TRBJ2-4	TRBV5-1	NA	NA	16
TGTGCCACCAGCAGAGACGAGGACTTTAAGTTCTTC	CATSRDEDFKFF	TRBJ2-1	TRBV15	NA	NA	12
TGCGCCAGCAGCCTCGTCGGGCTAGCGGAATCTAACAATGAGCAGTTCTTC	CASSLVGLAESNNEQFF	TRBJ2-1	TRBV4-1	NA	TRBD2	17
TGTGCCAGCAGTGGGTCCGCTAGCGTCACCTACGAGCAGTACTTC	CASSGSASVTYEQYF	TRBJ2-7	TRBV2	NA	NA	15
TGTGCCAGCTCACCACTGCAGGGGGCGGATGAAAAACTGTTTTTT	CASSPLQGADEKLFF	TRBJ1-4	TRBV18	NA	TRBD1	15
TGTGCCAGCAGCTTGACGGGGGGCCCCGAGCAGTACTTC	CASSLTGGPEQYF	TRBJ2-7	TRBV5-5	NA	NA	13
TGTGCCAGCAGCTTAGTCGGGACAGGGTTCTATGGCTACACCTTC	CASSLVGTGFYGYTF	TRBJ1-2	TRBV7-9	NA	TRBD1	15
TGTGCCAGCAGCGTCGCAGGAAACACTGAAGCTTTCTTT	CASSVAGNTEAFF	TRBJ1-1	TRBV2	few	NA	13
TGTGCCAGTAGTCCCCTCGGGACTAGCGTTCAAGAGACCCAGTACTTC	CASSPLGTSVQETQYF	TRBJ2-5	TRBV19	NA	TRBD2	16
TGTGCCAGCAGTGAACCCCAGTCCTACGAGCAGTACTTC	CASSEPQSYEQYF	TRBJ2-7	TRBV25-1	NA	NA	13
TGCGCCAGCAGCCCAGACAGGGTACTGAACACTGAAGCTTTCTTT	CASSPDRVLNTEAFF	TRBJ1-1	TRBV5-1	NA	TRBD1	15
TGTGCCAGCAGCACAACCGGGACAGGGGGCGCCGGTGGCTACACCTTC	CASSTTGTGGAGGYTF	TRBJ1-2	TRBV5-4	NA	TRBD1	16
TGTGCCAGCAGTGTCCCCGGACAAGGTAACGATGAGCAGTTCTTC	CASSVPGQGNDEQFF	TRBJ2-1	TRBV6-1	NA	NA	15
TGTGCCAGCAGTTACAGCGGGACTACAGATACGCAGTATTTT	CASSYSGTTDTQYF	TRBJ2-3	TRBV6-5	NA	TRBD2	14
TGTGCCAGCAGTTTAACGGGAGTCTCCTACGAGCAGTACTTC	CASSLTGVSYEQYF	TRBJ2-7	TRBV27	NA	NA	14
TGTGCCAGCAGCGTAGCACTAGCGGGACGCTCCTACAATGAGCAGTTCTTC	CASSVALAGRSYNEQFF	TRBJ2-1	TRBV9	NA	TRBD2	17
TGTGCCAGCAGCGTAAGCGCGGGAGGGTACTATGATACGCAGTATTTT	CASSVSAGGYYDTQYF	TRBJ2-3	TRBV9	NA	TRBD2	16
TGTGCCAGCAGTTTATATAAGGGGGTCGCTTTCTTT	CASSLYKGVAFF	TRBJ1-1	TRBV28	NA	NA	12
TGTGCCAGCAGTACTAGCGGGAGTAGAGTCAAGGAGACCCAGTACTTC	CASSTSGSRVKETQYF	TRBJ2-5	TRBV2	once	TRBD2	16
TGCGCCAGCAGCTTGGTAGGCTTTCGGGGTGATGAGCAGTTCTTC	CASSLVGFRGDEQFF	TRBJ2-1	TRBV5-1	NA	NA	15
TGTGCCAGCGGCCCCCCGGGAGAGCAGTACTTC	CASGPPGEQYF	TRBJ2-7	TRBV5-4	few	NA	11
TGTGCCAGCAGTTTATCGGGGAGCTACGAGCAGTACTTC	CASSLSGSYEQYF	TRBJ2-7	TRBV27	NA	NA	13
TGCGCCAGCAGCCAATGGACAGGGGGAGGTCAGCCCCAGCATTTT	CASSQWTGGGQPQHF	TRBJ1-5	TRBV4-1	NA	TRBD1	15
TGTGCCAGCAGCCGGGACAGGGGGACTATTCCCTACGAGCAGTACTTC	CASSRDRGTIPYEQYF	TRBJ2-7	TRBV28	NA	TRBD1	16
TGTGCCAGCAGCCAAGATCCCAGCGGCCCCTACAATGAGCAGTTCTTC	CASSQDPSGPYNEQFF	TRBJ2-1	TRBV4-2	NA	NA	16
TGCGCCAGCAGCTCCGGGCCGGGACAACAAGAGACCCAGTACTTC	CASSSGPGQQETQYF	TRBJ2-5	TRBV5-1	few	NA	15
TGTGCCAGCAGTGAAGTAGTAGGACAGGGCTATAGCAATCAGCCCCAGCATTTT	CASSEVVGQGYSNQPQHF	TRBJ1-5	TRBV2	NA	TRBD1	18
TGCGCCAGCAGCTTGGAGGGACAGGGGAACACCATATATTTT	CASSLEGQGNTIYF	TRBJ1-3	TRBV5-1	NA	TRBD1	14
TGTGCCAGCAGGGGGGGGTTTTTTTCAGAGACCCAGTACTTC	CASRGGFFSETQYF	TRBJ2-5	TRBV27	NA	TRBD2	14
TGCGCCAGCAGATCCAGGGACTCAACTAATGAAAAACTGTTTTTT	CASRSRDSTNEKLFF	TRBJ1-4	TRBV5-1	NA	NA	15
TGTGCCAGCAGCGGGCGGAGGGTCTTGGGAAACACCATATATTTT	CASSGRRVLGNTIYF	TRBJ1-3	TRBV7-8	NA	NA	15
TGTGCCAGCGTTCCTAGCTTCCCCGAGCAGTACTTC	CASVPSFPEQYF	TRBJ2-7	TRBV2	NA	NA	12
TGTGCCAACTCACCACCGACAGGGTTACGAGGCTACACCTTC	CANSPPTGLRGYTF	TRBJ1-2	TRBV18	NA	TRBD1	14
TGTGCCAGTAGTATAGGTCGGGGGGGGAATGAGCAGTTCTTC	CASSIGRGGNEQFF	TRBJ2-1	TRBV19	few	TRBD2	14
TGCGCCAGCAGCTTAATAGGGGGAGCCCCCATATACGAGCAGTACTTC	CASSLIGGAPIYEQYF	TRBJ2-7	TRBV5-1	NA	NA	16
TGTGCCAGCAGTGCACTAGCGGGACTTTACAATGAGCAGTTCTTC	CASSALAGLYNEQFF	TRBJ2-1	TRBV2	NA	TRBD2	15
TGTGCCAGCAGCTTAGCCCGCGAGTACGAGCAGTACTTC	CASSLAREYEQYF	TRBJ2-7	TRBV11-3	NA	NA	13
TGTGCCAGCAGCGACGGACTAACCAGGGAGGAGCAGTACTTC	CASSDGLTREEQYF	TRBJ2-7	TRBV9	NA	NA	14
TGTGCCAGCAGCAAAGTCAAAGTGGGGGGTGACAGGGAAGCTAACTATGGCTACACCTTC	CASSKVKVGGDREANYGYTF	TRBJ1-2	TRBV21-1	NA	NA	20
TGTGCCAGCACTCAAGGGGGGAGGGAAGGCTACACCTTC	CASTQGGREGYTF	TRBJ1-2	TRBV6-5	once	NA	13
TGTGCCAGCAGCTTATTAACTCTAGCGGGACAACGGCCCCCCGGGGAGCTGTTTTTT	CASSLLTLAGQRPPGELFF	TRBJ2-2	TRBV7-8	NA	TRBD2	19
TGTGCCAGCAGACAGGGGTGGGTCGAGCAGTACTTC	CASRQGWVEQYF	TRBJ2-7	TRBV6-1	NA	TRBD1	12
TGTGCCAGCAGCAGGAATGGACAGGGAGGTCTGAGCGGAAACACCATATATTTT	CASSRNGQGGLSGNTIYF	TRBJ1-3	TRBV5-6	NA	TRBD1	18
TGTGCCAGCAGTGAAGCGCTTCAGGGGACCCACACTGAAGCTTTCTTT	CASSEALQGTHTEAFF	TRBJ1-1	TRBV6-1	NA	NA	16
TGCGCCAGCTGGGGTAGCGGGACTTTCTCCTCCTACGAGCAGTACTTC	CASWGSGTFSSYEQYF	TRBJ2-7	TRBV10-2	NA	TRBD2	16
TGTGCCAGCAGCAGGTATGGTCAGGGGGCGAACAATGAGCAGTTCTTC	CASSRYGQGANNEQFF	TRBJ2-1	TRBV11-2	NA	TRBD1	16
TGTGCCAGTAGTCTCCCCGGGACTGGGAACAATGAGCAGTTCTTC	CASSLPGTGNNEQFF	TRBJ2-1	TRBV19	NA	NA	15